Listed below are T cell receptor beta chains from one sample, sequenced in a study of human T cells and chemical hapten exposure. TCRdb processed the RACE reads anew with MiXCR; each CDR3 protein has one entry. The sample carries over 70,000 distinct CDR3 sequences, roughly 12% recorded once. Source: whole blood, taken in connection with sensitization to the hapten diphenylcyclopropenone (DPC). The receptors come from a man aged 18 to 30 with alopecia areata. Some clones in this sample may be carry-over from other donors' samples. CDR3s include the opening cysteine and the closing phenylalanine or tryptophan. A D gene is named only where the DNA matches it firmly. Size is omitted from some rows. Given values are once, few, many or a class for expanded clones.

size,D,length,V,J,DNA,CDR3
NA,TRBD1,14,TRBV4-3,TRBJ2-7,TGCGCCAGCAGCCAAGACAGGGGGCGGTACGAGCAGTACTTC,CASSQDRGRYEQYF
few,TRBD2,15,TRBV28,TRBJ2-3,TGTGCCAGCGGGGATGACCGGGGGGAGACAGATACGCAGTATTTT,CASGDDRGETDTQYF
many,NA,17,TRBV4-3,TRBJ2-6,TGCGCCAGCAGCCAATCAGGGGCAACCTCTGGGGCCAACGTCCTGACTTTC,CASSQSGATSGANVLTF
NA,NA,17,TRBV4-1,TRBJ1-1,TGCGCCAGCAGCCAACCGGGACGCCGGCGTGGTAACACTGAAGCTTTCTTT,CASSQPGRRRGNTEAFF
NA,NA,15,TRBV7-9,TRBJ1-1,TGTGCCAGCAGCTTATGGCGGGACTCGAACACTGAAGCTTTCTTT,CASSLWRDSNTEAFF
NA,NA,15,TRBV4-3,TRBJ2-2,TGCGCCAGCAGCCAAGGGGGTTTTGTGACCGGGGAGCTGTTTTTT,CASSQGGFVTGELFF
many,TRBD2,15,TRBV7-7,TRBJ2-5,TGTGCCAGCAGCAGCCCGCTAGCGGGGGGAGAGACCCAGTACTTC,CASSSPLAGGETQYF
NA,NA,13,TRBV25-1,TRBJ2-7,TGTGCCAGCAGTGATTGGCCAATGGACGAGCAGTACTTC,CASSDWPMDEQYF
many,NA,13,TRBV24-1,TRBJ2-7,TGTGCCACCAGTTCCAGGAGCTCCTACGAGCAGTACTTC,CATSSRSSYEQYF
NA,NA,11,TRBV20-1,TRBJ2-2,TGCAGTGCCCCACAATACGGGGAGCTGTTTTTT,CSAPQYGELFF
NA,NA,13,TRBV5-4,TRBJ1-1,TGTGCCAGCAGCTCAGCTTGGGACACTGAAGCTTTCTTT,CASSSAWDTEAFF
few,NA,18,TRBV7-9,TRBJ1-1,TGTGCCAGCAGCTTAATTCTCACCTGGGGACATCGGAACACTGAAGCTTTCTTT,CASSLILTWGHRNTEAFF
NA,NA,12,TRBV7-2,TRBJ2-5,TGTGCCAGCAGCTTACGGGGCGAGACCCAGTACTTC,CASSLRGETQYF
few,TRBD1,16,TRBV3-1,TRBJ2-2,TGTGCCAGCAGCAAAACAGGGGGATCGAACACCGGGGAGCTGTTTTTT,CASSKTGGSNTGELFF
many,TRBD1,13,TRBV18,TRBJ1-2,TGTGCCAGCTCACCGGGACAGCGCTATGGCTACACCTTC,CASSPGQRYGYTF
many,TRBD1,17,TRBV7-8,TRBJ2-1,TGTGCCAGCAGCTTAGGGGGTGGGACAGGGGGTTTCAATGAGCAGTTCTTC,CASSLGGGTGGFNEQFF
many,NA,15,TRBV5-4,TRBJ2-7,TGTGCCAGCAGCTTAGAGACCCAGAGGAGCTACGAGCAGTACTTC,CASSLETQRSYEQYF
few,NA,14,TRBV9,TRBJ2-6,TGTGCCAGCAGCCCAGAGGGTGGGGCCAACGTCCTGACTTTC,CASSPEGGANVLTF
NA,NA,13,TRBV29-1,TRBJ2-2,TGCAGCGCCGTGGGGGCGAACACCGGGGAGCTGTTTTTT,CSAVGANTGELFF
NA,TRBD1,12,TRBV2,TRBJ1-6,TGTGCCAGCAAGACAGGGGATTCACCCCTCCACTTT,CASKTGDSPLHF
many,NA,14,TRBV5-1,TRBJ2-1,TGCGCCAGCAGCTTGGACCTAGCAAACAATGAGCAGTTCTTC,CASSLDLANNEQFF
few,NA,15,TRBV3-2,TRBJ2-7,TGTGCCAGCAGCCGAGGACAGGGGCGGTCCTACGAGCAGTACTTC,CASSRGQGRSYEQYF
NA,TRBD1,14,TRBV29-1,TRBJ1-2,TGCAGCGTTGACCGGGACAGGGGGACCTATGGCTACACCTTC,CSVDRDRGTYGYTF
NA,NA,11,TRBV12-3/TRBV12-4,TRBJ1-4,TGTGCCAGCAGTCGCGGTGAAAAACTGTTTTTT,CASSRGEKLFF
few,NA,17,TRBV4-3,TRBJ1-4,TGCGCCAGCAGCCAAGACCTGCCGGGACAAACTAATGAAAAACTGTTTTTT,CASSQDLPGQTNEKLFF
many,NA,13,TRBV7-6,TRBJ2-2,TGTGCCAGCAGCCAGGAGTACACCGGGGAGCTGTTTTTT,CASSQEYTGELFF
few,NA,14,TRBV6-5,TRBJ1-5,TGTGCCAGCAGTTATAACAGGGCGGTTCAGCCCCAGCATTTT,CASSYNRAVQPQHF
few,TRBD2,14,TRBV3-1,TRBJ2-7,TGTGCCAGCAGCCCAACCGGGACTAGCTTCGGGCAGTACTTC,CASSPTGTSFGQYF
few,NA,14,TRBV2,TRBJ2-2,TGTGCCAGCACCAGGGACCCGAACACCGGGGAGCTGTTTTTT,CASTRDPNTGELFF
many,NA,15,TRBV6-5,TRBJ1-1,TGTGCCAGCAGTTACTCGAAGGAAACCGCCACTGAAGCTTTCTTT,CASSYSKETATEAFF
many,NA,12,TRBV6-2/TRBV6-3,TRBJ1-1,TGTGCCAGCAGCATAATGAACACTGAAGCTTTCTTT,CASSIMNTEAFF
NA,NA,11,TRBV6-6,TRBJ2-3,TGTGCCAGCAGTTACCGGGGGACGCAGTATTTT,CASSYRGTQYF
many,NA,13,TRBV4-1,TRBJ1-1,TGCGCCAGCAGCCAATTATTGAACACTGAAGCTTTCTTT,CASSQLLNTEAFF
NA,NA,15,TRBV27,TRBJ1-6,TGTGCCAGCAGTCAGGGACTAACCTATAATTCACCCCTCCACTTT,CASSQGLTYNSPLHF
few,NA,16,TRBV7-9,TRBJ1-6,TGTGCCAGCAGCCCCAATCGGGTCTCCTATAATTCACCCCTCCACTTT,CASSPNRVSYNSPLHF
NA,NA,12,TRBV20-1,TRBJ1-1,TGCAGTGCTACTCCTCGGACAGCAGAAGCTTTCTTT,CSATPRTAEAFF
many,NA,16,TRBV18,TRBJ1-2,TGTGCCAGCTCACCAAGTAATGGGGGCGAGTCTAAGGGCTACACCTTC,CASSPSNGGESKGYTF
few,NA,21,TRBV7-5,TRBJ1-2,NA,CISVSEASQGGQPRANYGYTF